The 10 T cell receptor beta chains presented below share a single source sample, sequenced in a study of blood T cell repertoires in COVID-19. Measured with immunoSEQ multiplex PCR; TCRdb has only the in-frame clones, and not every one. The repertoire holds around 280,000 clones, with around 90% as singletons. The specimen was peripheral blood. All receptors derive from a man in his sixties or seventies with acute or convalescent COVID-19.

This clone was counted a single time. V and J are TRBV7-2 and TRBJ1-1; 9 bases agree with TRBD1. The germline CDR1 and CDR2 sequences are SGHTA and FQGNSA. V shed 4 bases, J shed 9 bases, and the junction held 6 bases outside the gene matches. This CDR3 is built from 13 residues. The CDR3 coding sequence is TGTGCCAGCAGCTCCGGGACAGGGAGAAAAGCTTTCTTT. This codes for CASSSGTGRKAFF.

V gene TRBV2 combines with J gene TRBJ2-2; D gene unclear. CDR1 is SNHLY and CDR2 is FYNNEI in the germline V gene. V was trimmed by 3 bases and J by 3 bases, leaving 8 bases between them. CDR3 size: 14 residues. CDR3 sequence: CASSDGPYTGELFF. CDR3 coding DNA: TGTGCCAGCAGTGATGGGCCATACACCGGGGAGCTGTTTTTT. The complete variable domain, with remaining parts taken from reference TRBV2 and TRBJ2-2, reads EPEVTQTPSHQVTQMGQEVILRCVPISNHLYFYWYRQILGQKVEFLVSFYNNEISEKSEIFDDQFSVERPDGSNFTLKIRSTKLEDSAMYFCASSDGPYTGELFFGEGSRLTVL.

The rearrangement joins TRBV28 to TRBJ1-1; D is ambiguous. V dropped 7 bases and J dropped 0 bases, with 18 bases sitting between them. Germline lookup yields CDR1 MDHEN and CDR2 SYDVKM. The length of the CDR3 is 16 residues. The CDR3 DNA reads as TGTGCCAGCACTAGAGGACGGGGAACCATGAACACTGAAGCTTTCTTT. Its protein product is CASTRGRGTMNTEAFF.

The V gene is TRBV4-3, the J gene TRBJ2-5, with TRBD2 as a possible D gene (6 bases). Between the trimmed V and J ends, which lost 0 bases and 3 bases, there was a span of 11 bases. Germline V lookup: CDR1 LGHNA, CDR2 YSLEER. The CDR3 is made up of 15 amino acids. CDR3 amino acids: CASSQDRRVEETQYF. The CDR3 nucleotides are TGCGCCAGCAGCCAAGATAGGAGGGTAGAAGAGACCCAGTACTTC.

As regards this clone: The sample holds other DNA sequences that translate to the same CDR3. The rearrangement joins TRBV5-1 to TRBJ2-5, with a weak D call TRBD2 (5 bases). Trimming removed 0 bases from V and 4 bases from J, with 13 bases in between. The CDR3 is made up of 15 amino acids. The V gene's germline CDR1 is SGHRS and CDR2 YFSETQ. In DNA form, the CDR3 reads TGCGCCAGCAGCTTGGTTGGCGGACGGGGAGAGACCCAGTACTTC. Translating gives CASSLVGGRGETQYF.

This clone was observed a handful of times. The rearrangement links TRBV7-9 to TRBJ1-2, with unresolved D. V was shortened by 4 bases and J by 5 bases, with 8 bases between the two germline ends. The CDR3 is 12 residues long. Per the germline V gene, CDR1 is SEHNR and CDR2 is FQNEAQ (reference sequence). CDR3: CASSSVIYGYTF. The DNA of the CDR3 is TGTGCCAGCAGCTCGGTAATTTATGGCTACACCTTC. Looking up the rest from reference TRBV7-9 and TRBJ1-2 gives the full variable domain: DTGVSQNPRHKITKRGQNVTFRCDPISEHNRLYWYRQTLGQGPEFLTYFQNEAQLEKSRLLSDRFSAERPKGSFSTLEIQRTEQGDSAMYLCASSSVIYGYTFGSGTRLTVV.

The chain has TRBV2 and TRBJ1-5, with D possibly TRBD1 on 5 matching bases. V was pared by 2 bases and J by 12 bases, with 11 bases between. The CDR3 has 12 amino acids. Germline loops: CDR1 SNHLY, CDR2 FYNNEI. CDR3 in amino acids: CASSEFTGGQHF. In nucleotides, the CDR3 is TGTGCCAGCAGTGAATTTACCGGGGGCCAGCATTTT.

Here the CDR3 DNA reads TGTGCCAGTAGTATGGGGGCCCCGGACAGTCTATCGATGAGCAATCAGCCCCAGCATTTT. Translated, it gives CASSMGAPDSLSMSNQPQHF. The chain carries TRBV19 and TRBJ1-5, with D possibly matching TRBD1 (6 bases). The germline gives CDR1 LNHDA, CDR2 SQIVND (reference sequence). Trimming took off 3 bases at V and 1 base at J, with 25 bases between the two ends. The CDR3 runs 20 residues.

CDR3 coding DNA: TGTGCCAGCAGCTTAGGAATAGCGGTCCAATACAATGAGCAGTTCTTC. Translating it yields CASSLGIAVQYNEQFF. This chain uses TRBV7-2 with TRBJ2-1, with D perhaps TRBD2 (6 bases). CDR3 length: 16 residues. Per germline, CDR1 SGHTA and CDR2 FQGNSA. Trimming removed 1 base at V and 4 bases at J, with 14 bases between.

This chain uses TRBV28 with TRBJ2-2, with TRBD2 matching over 13 bases. The CDR3 is 15 residues long. Per germline, CDR1 MDHEN and CDR2 SYDVKM. The V gene end was trimmed by 5 bases and the J gene end by 9 bases; junction bases not matched to a gene: 6. The CDR3: CASSTTSGGKRELFF. CDR3 DNA: TGTGCCAGCAGTACGACTAGCGGGGGGAAGCGGGAGCTGTTTTTT.